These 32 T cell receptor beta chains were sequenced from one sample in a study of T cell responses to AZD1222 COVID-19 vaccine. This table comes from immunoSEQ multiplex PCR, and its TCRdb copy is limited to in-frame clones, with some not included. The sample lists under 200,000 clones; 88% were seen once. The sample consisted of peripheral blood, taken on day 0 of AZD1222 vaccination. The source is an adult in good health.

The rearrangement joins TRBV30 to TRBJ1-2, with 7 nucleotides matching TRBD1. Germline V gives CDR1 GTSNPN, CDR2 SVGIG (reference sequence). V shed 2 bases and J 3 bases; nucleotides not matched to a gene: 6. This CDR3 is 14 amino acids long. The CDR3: CAWSPGQRHYGYTF. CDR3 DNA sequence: TGTGCCTGGAGTCCGGGACAGAGACACTATGGCTACACCTTC.

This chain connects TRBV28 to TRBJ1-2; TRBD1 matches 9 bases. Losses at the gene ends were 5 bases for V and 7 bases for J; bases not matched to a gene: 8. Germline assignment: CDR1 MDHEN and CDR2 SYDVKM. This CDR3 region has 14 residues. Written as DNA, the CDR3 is TGTGCCAGCAGTCCCCCGGACAGGGGAGGTGGCTACACCTTC. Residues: CASSPPDRGGGYTF.

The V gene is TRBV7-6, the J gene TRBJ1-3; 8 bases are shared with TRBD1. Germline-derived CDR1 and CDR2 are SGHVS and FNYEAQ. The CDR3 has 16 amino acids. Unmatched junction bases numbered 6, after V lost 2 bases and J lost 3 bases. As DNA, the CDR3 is TGTGCCAGCAGCTTAATGACAGGGGAATTTGGAAACACCATATATTTT. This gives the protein CASSLMTGEFGNTIYF.

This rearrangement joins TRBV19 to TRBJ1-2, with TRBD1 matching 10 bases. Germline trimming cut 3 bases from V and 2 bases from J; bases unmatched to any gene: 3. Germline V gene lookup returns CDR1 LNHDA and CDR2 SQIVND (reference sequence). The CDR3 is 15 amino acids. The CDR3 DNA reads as TGTGCCAGTAGTATCGGGACAGGGGAAAACTATGGCTACACCTTC. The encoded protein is CASSIGTGENYGYTF.

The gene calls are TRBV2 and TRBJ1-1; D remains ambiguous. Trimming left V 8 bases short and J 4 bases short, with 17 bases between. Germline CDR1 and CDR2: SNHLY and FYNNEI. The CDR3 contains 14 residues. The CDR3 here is CASVKIGLSTEAFF. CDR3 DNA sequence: TGTGCCAGCGTGAAAATAGGGTTAAGCACTGAAGCTTTCTTT. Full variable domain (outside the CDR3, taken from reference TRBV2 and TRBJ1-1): EPEVTQTPSHQVTQMGQEVILRCVPISNHLYFYWYRQILGQKVEFLVSFYNNEISEKSEIFDDQFSVERPDGSNFTLKIRSTKLEDSAMYFCASVKIGLSTEAFFGQGTRLTVV.

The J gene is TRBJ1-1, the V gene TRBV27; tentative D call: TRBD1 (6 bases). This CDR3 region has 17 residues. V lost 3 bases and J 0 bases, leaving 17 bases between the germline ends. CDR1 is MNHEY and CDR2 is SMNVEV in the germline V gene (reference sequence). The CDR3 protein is CASSFKGSGTLNTEAFF. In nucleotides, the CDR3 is TGTGCCAGCAGTTTTAAAGGATCCGGGACACTGAACACTGAAGCTTTCTTT.

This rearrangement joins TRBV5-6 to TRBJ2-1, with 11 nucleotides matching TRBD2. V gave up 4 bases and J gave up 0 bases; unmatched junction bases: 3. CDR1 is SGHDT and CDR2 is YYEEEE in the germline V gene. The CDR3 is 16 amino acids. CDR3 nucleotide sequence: TGTGCCAGCAGCCCGGGACTAGCGGCCTCCTACAATGAGCAGTTCTTC. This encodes CASSPGLAASYNEQFF.

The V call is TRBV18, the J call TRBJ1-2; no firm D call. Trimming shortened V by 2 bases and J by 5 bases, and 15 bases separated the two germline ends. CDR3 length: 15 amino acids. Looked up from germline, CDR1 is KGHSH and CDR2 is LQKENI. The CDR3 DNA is TGTGCCAGCTCACCAAGTTTGGAGGGAAATTATGGCTACACCTTC. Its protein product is CASSPSLEGNYGYTF.

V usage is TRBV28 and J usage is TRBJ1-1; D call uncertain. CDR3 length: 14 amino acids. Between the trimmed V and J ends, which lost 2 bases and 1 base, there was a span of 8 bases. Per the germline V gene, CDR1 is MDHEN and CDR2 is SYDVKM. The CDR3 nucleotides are TGTGCCAGCAGTTTAATAAACAGGAACACTGAAGCTTTCTTT. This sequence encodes CASSLINRNTEAFF.

The DNA for the CDR3 is TGTGCCACCAGCCAGAACACCGGGGAGCTGTTTTTT. Translated: CATSQNTGELFF. The rearrangement links TRBV24-1 to TRBJ2-2; no firm D call. V lost 7 bases to trimming and J lost 1 base, with 3 bases between them. CDR3 length: 12 amino acids. Germline V gene sequence: CDR1 KGHDR, CDR2 SFDVKD.

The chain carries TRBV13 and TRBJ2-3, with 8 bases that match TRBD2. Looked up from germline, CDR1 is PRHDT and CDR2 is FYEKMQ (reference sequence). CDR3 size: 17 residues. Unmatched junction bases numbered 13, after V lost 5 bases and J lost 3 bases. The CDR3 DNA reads TGTGCCAGCAGCCCGACCGGAGAGCGGGGGAAAACAGATACGCAGTATTTT. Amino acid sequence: CASSPTGERGKTDTQYF.

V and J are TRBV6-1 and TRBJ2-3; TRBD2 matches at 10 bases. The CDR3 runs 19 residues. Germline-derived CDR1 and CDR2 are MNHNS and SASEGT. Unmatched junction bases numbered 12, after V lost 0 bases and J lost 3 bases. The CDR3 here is CASSEADEIAGGLTDTQYF. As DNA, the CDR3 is TGTGCCAGCAGTGAAGCGGATGAGATAGCGGGAGGCCTTACAGATACGCAGTATTTT.

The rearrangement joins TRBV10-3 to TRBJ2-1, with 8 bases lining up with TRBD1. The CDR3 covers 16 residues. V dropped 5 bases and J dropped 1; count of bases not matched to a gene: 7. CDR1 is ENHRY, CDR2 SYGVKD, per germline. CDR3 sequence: CAISPGGAGSYNEQFF. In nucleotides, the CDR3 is TGTGCCATCAGTCCAGGGGGCGCGGGTTCCTACAATGAGCAGTTCTTC.

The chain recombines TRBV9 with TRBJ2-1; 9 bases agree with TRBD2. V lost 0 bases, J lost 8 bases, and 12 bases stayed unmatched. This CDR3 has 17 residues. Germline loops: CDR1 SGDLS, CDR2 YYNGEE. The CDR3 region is CASSVVGAGGLTDEQFF. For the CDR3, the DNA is TGTGCCAGCAGCGTAGTCGGAGCGGGGGGTTTAACCGATGAGCAGTTCTTC.

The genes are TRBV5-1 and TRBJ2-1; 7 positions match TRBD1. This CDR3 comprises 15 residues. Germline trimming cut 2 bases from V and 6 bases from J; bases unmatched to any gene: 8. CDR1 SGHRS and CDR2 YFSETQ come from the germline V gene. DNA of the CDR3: TGCGCCAGCAGCTTACAGGGGTTCGGGTTCAATGAGCAGTTCTTC. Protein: CASSLQGFGFNEQFF.

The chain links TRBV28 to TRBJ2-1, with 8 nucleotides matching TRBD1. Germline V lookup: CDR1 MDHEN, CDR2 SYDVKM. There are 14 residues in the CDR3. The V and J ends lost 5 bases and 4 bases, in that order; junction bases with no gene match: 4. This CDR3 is CASSPGDRYNEQFF. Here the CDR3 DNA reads TGTGCCAGCAGTCCCGGGGACAGGTACAATGAGCAGTTCTTC. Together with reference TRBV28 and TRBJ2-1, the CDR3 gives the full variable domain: DVKVTQSSRYLVKRTGEKVFLECVQDMDHENMFWYRQDPGLGLRLIYFSYDVKMKEKGDIPEGYSVSREKKERFSLILESASTNQTSMYLCASSPGDRYNEQFFGPGTRLTVL.

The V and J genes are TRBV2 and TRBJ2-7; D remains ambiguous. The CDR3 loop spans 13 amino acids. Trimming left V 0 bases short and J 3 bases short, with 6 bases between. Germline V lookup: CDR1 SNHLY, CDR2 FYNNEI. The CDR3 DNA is TGTGCCAGCAGTGAAGCGTCACGCTACGAGCAGTACTTC. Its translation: CASSEASRYEQYF.

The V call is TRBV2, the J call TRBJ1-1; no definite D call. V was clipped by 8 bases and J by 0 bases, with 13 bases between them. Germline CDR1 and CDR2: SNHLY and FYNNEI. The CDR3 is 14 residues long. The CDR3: CASSEHSMNTEAFF. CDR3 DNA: TGTGCCAGCTCGGAGCACAGCATGAACACTGAAGCTTTCTTT.

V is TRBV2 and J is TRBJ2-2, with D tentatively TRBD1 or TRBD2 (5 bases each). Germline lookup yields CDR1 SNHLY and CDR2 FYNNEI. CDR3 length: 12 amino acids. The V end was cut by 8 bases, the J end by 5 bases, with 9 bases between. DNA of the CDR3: TGTGCCAGCTTCTGGGGGACCGGGGAGCTGTTTTTT. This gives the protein CASFWGTGELFF.

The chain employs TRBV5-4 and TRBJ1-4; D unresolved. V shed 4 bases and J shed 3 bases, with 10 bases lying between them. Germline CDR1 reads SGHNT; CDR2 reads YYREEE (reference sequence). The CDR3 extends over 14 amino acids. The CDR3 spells CASSIDRSNEKLFF. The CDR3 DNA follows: TGTGCCAGCAGCATCGATCGGTCTAATGAAAAACTGTTTTTT. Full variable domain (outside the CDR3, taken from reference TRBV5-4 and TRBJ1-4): ETGVTQSPTHLIKTRGQQVTLRCSSQSGHNTVSWYQQALGQGPQFIFQYYREEENGRGNFPPRFSGLQFPNYSSELNVNALELDDSALYLCASSIDRSNEKLFFGSGTQLSVL.

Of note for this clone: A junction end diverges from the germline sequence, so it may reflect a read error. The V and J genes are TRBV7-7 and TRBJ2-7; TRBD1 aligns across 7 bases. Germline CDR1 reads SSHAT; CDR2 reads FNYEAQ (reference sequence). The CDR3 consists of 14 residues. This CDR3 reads CASSFRQGAYEQYF. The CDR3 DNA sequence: TGTGCTAGCAGCTTCAGACAGGGTGCGTACGAGCAGTACTTC.

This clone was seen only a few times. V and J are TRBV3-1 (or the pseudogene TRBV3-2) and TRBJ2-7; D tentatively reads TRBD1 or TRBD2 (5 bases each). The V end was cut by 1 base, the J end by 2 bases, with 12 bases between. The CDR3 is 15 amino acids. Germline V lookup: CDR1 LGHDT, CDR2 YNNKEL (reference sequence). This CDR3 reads CASSQGPGSAYEQYF. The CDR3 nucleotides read TGTGCCAGCAGCCAAGGTCCAGGGAGTGCCTACGAGCAGTACTTC.

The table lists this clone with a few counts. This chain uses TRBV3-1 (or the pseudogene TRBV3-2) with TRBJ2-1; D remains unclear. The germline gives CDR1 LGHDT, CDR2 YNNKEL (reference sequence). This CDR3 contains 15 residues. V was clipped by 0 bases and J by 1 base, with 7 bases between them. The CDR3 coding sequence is TGTGCCAGCAGCCAAGATACGGTTTCCTACAATGAGCAGTTCTTC. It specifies CASSQDTVSYNEQFF.

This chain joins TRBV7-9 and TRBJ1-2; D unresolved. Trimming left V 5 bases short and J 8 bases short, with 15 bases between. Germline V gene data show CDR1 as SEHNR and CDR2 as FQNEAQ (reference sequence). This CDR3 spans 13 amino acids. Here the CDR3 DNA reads TGTGCCAGCAGCCCCGAGGGTGGTCTAGGCTACACCTTC. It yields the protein CASSPEGGLGYTF. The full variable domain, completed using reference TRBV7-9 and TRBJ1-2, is DTGVSQNPRHKITKRGQNVTFRCDPISEHNRLYWYRQTLGQGPEFLTYFQNEAQLEKSRLLSDRFSAERPKGSFSTLEIQRTEQGDSAMYLCASSPEGGLGYTFGSGTRLTVV.

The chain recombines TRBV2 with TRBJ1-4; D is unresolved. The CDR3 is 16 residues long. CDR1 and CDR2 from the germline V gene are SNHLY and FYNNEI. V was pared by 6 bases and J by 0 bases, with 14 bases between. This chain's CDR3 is CASSRGVSSTNEKLFF. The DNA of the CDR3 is TGTGCCAGCAGCCGCGGAGTTAGTTCAACTAATGAAAAACTGTTTTTT.

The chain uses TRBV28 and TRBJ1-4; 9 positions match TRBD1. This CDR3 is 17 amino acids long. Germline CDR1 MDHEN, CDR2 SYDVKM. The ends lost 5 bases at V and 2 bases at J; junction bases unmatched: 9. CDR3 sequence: CASSTIGQGFTNEKLFF. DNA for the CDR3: TGTGCCAGCAGTACAATTGGACAGGGGTTTACTAATGAAAAACTGTTTTTT. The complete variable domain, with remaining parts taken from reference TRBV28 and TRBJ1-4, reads DVKVTQSSRYLVKRTGEKVFLECVQDMDHENMFWYRQDPGLGLRLIYFSYDVKMKEKGDIPEGYSVSREKKERFSLILESASTNQTSMYLCASSTIGQGFTNEKLFFGSGTQLSVL.

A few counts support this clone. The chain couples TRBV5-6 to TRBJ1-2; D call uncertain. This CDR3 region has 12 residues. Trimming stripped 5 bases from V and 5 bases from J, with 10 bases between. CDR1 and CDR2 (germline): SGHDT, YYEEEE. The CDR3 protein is CASRGLSYGYTF. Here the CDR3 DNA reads TGTGCCAGCAGGGGGTTGAGTTATGGCTACACCTTC.

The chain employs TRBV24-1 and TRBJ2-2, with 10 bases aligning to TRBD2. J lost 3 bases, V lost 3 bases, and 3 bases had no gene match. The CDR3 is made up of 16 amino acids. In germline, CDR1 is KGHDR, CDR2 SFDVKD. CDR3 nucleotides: TGTGCCACCAGTGATAGGACTAGCGGTCACACCGGGGAGCTGTTTTTT. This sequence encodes CATSDRTSGHTGELFF.

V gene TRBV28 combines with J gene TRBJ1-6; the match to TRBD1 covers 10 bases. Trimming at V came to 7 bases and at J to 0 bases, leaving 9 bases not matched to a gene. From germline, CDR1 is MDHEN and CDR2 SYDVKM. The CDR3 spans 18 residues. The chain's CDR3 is CASKGDRGFSSYNSPLHF. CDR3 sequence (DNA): TGTGCCAGCAAGGGGGACAGGGGATTTAGCTCCTATAATTCACCCCTCCACTTT.

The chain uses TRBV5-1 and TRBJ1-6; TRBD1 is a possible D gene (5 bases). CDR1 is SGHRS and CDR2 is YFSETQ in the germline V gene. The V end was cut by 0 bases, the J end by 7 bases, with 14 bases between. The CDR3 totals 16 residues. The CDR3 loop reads CASSLEAGSSNSPLHF. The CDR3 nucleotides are TGCGCCAGCAGCTTGGAAGCAGGGTCTTCGAATTCACCCCTCCACTTT.

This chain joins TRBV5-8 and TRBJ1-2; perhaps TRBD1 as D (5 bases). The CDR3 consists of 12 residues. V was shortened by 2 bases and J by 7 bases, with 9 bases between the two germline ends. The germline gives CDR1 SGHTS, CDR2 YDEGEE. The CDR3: CASSFTGAGYTF. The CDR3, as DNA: TGTGCCAGCAGCTTCACTGGGGCTGGCTACACCTTC.

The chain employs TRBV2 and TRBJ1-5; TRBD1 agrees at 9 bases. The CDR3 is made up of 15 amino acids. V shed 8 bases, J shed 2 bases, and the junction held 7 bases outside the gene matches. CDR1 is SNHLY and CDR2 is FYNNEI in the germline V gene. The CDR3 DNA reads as TGTGCCAGCGACCAACAGGGGGCGGGCAATCAGCCCCAGCATTTT. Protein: CASDQQGAGNQPQHF.